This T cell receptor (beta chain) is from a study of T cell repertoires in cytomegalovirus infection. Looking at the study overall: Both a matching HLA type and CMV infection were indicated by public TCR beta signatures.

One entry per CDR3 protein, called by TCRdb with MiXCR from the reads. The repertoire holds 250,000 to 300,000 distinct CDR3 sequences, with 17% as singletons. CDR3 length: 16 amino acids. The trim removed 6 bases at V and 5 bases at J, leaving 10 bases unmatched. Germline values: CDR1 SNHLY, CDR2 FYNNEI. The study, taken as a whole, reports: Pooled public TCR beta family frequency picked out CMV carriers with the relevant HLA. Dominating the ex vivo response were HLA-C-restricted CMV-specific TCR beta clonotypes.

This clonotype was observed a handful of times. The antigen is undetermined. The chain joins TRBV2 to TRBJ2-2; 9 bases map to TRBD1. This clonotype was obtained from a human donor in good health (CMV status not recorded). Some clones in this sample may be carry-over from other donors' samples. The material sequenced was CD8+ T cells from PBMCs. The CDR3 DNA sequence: TGTGCCAGCAGCCAAAATAGGGACAGGGTGACCGGGGAGCTGTTTTTT. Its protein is CASSQNRDRVTGELFF.